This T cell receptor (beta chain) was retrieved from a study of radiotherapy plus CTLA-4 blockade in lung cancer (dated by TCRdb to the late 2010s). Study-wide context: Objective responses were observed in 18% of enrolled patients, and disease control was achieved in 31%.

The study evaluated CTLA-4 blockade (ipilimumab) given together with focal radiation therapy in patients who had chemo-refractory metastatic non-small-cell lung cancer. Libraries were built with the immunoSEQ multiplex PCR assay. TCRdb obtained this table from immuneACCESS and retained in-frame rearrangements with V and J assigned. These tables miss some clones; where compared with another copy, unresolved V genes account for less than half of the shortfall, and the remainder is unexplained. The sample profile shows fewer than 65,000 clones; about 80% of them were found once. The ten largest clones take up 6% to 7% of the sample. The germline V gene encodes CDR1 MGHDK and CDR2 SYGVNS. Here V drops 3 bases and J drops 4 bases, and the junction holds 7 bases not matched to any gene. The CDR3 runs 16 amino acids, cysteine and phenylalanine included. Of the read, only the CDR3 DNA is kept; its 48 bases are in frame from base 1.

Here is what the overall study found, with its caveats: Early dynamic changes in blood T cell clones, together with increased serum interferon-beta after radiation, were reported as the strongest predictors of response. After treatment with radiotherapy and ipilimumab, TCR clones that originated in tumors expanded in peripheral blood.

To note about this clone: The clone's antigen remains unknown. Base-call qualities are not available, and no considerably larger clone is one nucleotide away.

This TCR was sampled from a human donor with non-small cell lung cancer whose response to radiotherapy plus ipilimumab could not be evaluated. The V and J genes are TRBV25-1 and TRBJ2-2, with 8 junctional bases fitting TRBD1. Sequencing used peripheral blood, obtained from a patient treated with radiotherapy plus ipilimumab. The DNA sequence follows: TGTGCCAGCAGTGATTCCGGGACAGGTACCACCGGGGAGCTGTTTTTT. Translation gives CASSDSGTGTTGELFF.